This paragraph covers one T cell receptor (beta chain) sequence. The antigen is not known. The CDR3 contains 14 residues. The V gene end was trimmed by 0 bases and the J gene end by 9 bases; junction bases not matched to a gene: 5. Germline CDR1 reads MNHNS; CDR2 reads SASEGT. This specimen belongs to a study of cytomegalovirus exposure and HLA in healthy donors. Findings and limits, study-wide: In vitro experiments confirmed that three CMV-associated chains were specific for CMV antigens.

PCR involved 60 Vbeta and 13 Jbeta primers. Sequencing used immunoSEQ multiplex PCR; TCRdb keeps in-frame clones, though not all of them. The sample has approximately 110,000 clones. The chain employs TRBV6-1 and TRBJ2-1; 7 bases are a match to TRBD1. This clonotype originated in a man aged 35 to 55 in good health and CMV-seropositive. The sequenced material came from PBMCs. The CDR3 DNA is TGTGCCAGCAGTGAAGCTAGGGGGCCTACTGAGCAGTTCTTC. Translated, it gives CASSEARGPTEQFF.